The 10 T cell receptor beta chains given below trace back to one sample, sequenced in a study of T cell responses to AZD1222 COVID-19 vaccine. TCRdb's table, derived via immunoSEQ multiplex PCR, lists solely in-frame clones and lacks some. The sample shows 75,000 to 95,000 clones, roughly 88% of them seen only once. The specimen comprised peripheral blood, sampled on day 0 of AZD1222 vaccination. All receptors come from an adult in good health.

The chain employs TRBV7-2 and TRBJ1-1; D gene uncertain. CDR1 and CDR2 from the germline V gene are SGHTA and FQGNSA. The CDR3 contains 14 residues. V lost 2 bases, J lost 4 bases, and 11 bases lay in between. The CDR3 reads CASSLQRRATEAFF. DNA for the CDR3: TGTGCCAGCAGCTTACAGCGGAGGGCCACTGAAGCTTTCTTT.

The V gene is TRBV11-2, the J gene TRBJ2-3, with TRBD1 matching 8 bases. This CDR3 spans 13 amino acids. Germline CDR1 reads SGHAT; CDR2 reads FQNNGV. Trimming removed 4 bases from V and 5 bases from J; junction bases left unmatched: 2. This CDR3 reads CASSSGQGDTQYF. The CDR3 nucleotides read TGTGCCAGCAGCTCCGGACAGGGAGATACGCAGTATTTT.

The J gene is TRBJ1-5, the V gene TRBV19; D unclear. V was shortened by 7 bases and J by 3 bases, with 13 bases between the two germline ends. The CDR3 totals 14 residues. Germline V gene sequence: CDR1 LNHDA, CDR2 SQIVND (reference sequence). The CDR3 DNA sequence: TGTGCCAGTACCCCCCAAATATCCAATCAGCCCCAGCATTTT. This codes for CASTPQISNQPQHF.

CDR3 DNA: TGTGCCAGCAGCCCGACAGGGAACTATGGCTACACCTTC. This codes for CASSPTGNYGYTF. The chain couples TRBV3-1 (or the pseudogene TRBV3-2) to TRBJ1-2, with 7 bases that match TRBD1. V shed 4 bases and J 2 bases; nucleotides not matched to a gene: 1. CDR3 size: 13 residues. Germline loops: CDR1 LGHDT, CDR2 YNNKEL (reference sequence).

The genes are TRBV10-3 and TRBJ1-1; 7 positions agree with TRBD1. Germline V gives CDR1 ENHRY, CDR2 SYGVKD. J gave up 8 bases and V 6 bases, and 9 bases lay outside the gene matches. The CDR3 has 13 residues. The CDR3 coding sequence is TGTGCCATCAGCCCCGAGGAGGGACAGGAAGCTTTCTTT. It yields the protein CAISPEEGQEAFF.

The chain employs TRBV4-1 and TRBJ1-6; no clear D gene. The CDR3 has 19 residues. Germline CDR1 MGHRA, CDR2 YSYEKL. Trimming left V 1 base short and J 0 bases short, with 16 bases between. The CDR3 reads CASSQAAKRTSSYNSPLHF. CDR3 bases: TGCGCCAGCAGCCAAGCCGCCAAGCGGACGAGCTCCTATAATTCACCCCTCCACTTT.

The chain carries TRBV3-1 (or the pseudogene TRBV3-2) and TRBJ1-5; D is uncertain. The germline V gene encodes CDR1 LGHDT and CDR2 YNNKEL (reference sequence). Trimming stripped 1 base from V and 7 bases from J, with 5 bases between. This CDR3 comprises 12 residues. The CDR3 spells CASSQVGQPQHF. CDR3 bases: TGTGCCAGCAGCCAAGTAGGACAGCCCCAGCATTTT.

The chain couples TRBV6-5 to TRBJ1-3, with unresolved D. The CDR3 loop spans 16 amino acids. Germline lookup yields CDR1 MNHEY and CDR2 SVGAGI. Trimming left V 1 base short and J 0 bases short, with 10 bases between. The CDR3 spells CASSYYQDHSGNTIYF. Written as DNA, the CDR3 is TGTGCCAGCAGTTACTATCAGGATCACTCTGGAAACACCATATATTTT.

This chain links TRBV19 with TRBJ2-1; 11 bases line up with TRBD2. Germline CDR1 and CDR2: LNHDA and SQIVND (reference sequence). V shed 8 bases and J 9 bases; nucleotides not matched to a gene: 9. This CDR3 comprises 14 residues. The CDR3: CASQDSGRAGEQFF. DNA for the CDR3: TGTGCCAGTCAAGATAGCGGGAGGGCCGGTGAGCAGTTCTTC.

The J gene is TRBJ1-5, the V gene TRBV18; D perhaps matches TRBD1 (6 bases). Germline V gives CDR1 KGHSH, CDR2 LQKENI. The CDR3 consists of 15 residues. V was trimmed by 3 bases and J by 1 base, leaving 10 bases between them. The CDR3 nucleotides read TGTGCCAGCTCACCTACAGGGTTAAGCAATCAGCCCCAGCATTTT. It is translated as CASSPTGLSNQPQHF.